This TCR beta chain was recorded in a study of T-cell memory formation after mild COVID-19. Study context: For the most part, TCR clusters were specific to one donor.

TCRdb analysed the 5' RACE reads with MiXCR anew, one entry per CDR3 protein. Seen here are approximately 88,000 distinct CDR3 sequences, about 23% observed once, and the top ten hold roughly 39%. The CDR3 is 15 amino acids. J was trimmed by 4 bases and V by 2 bases; bases with no gene match: 5. CDR1 is SEHNR, CDR2 FQNEAQ, per germline (reference sequence). The clonotype comes from a young man who had mild COVID-19 (a few samples of this study predate the infection). Cell type and time point are not known. Material for sequencing was PBMCs or a T cell subset sorted from them (not recorded which). The V call is TRBV7-9, the J call TRBJ1-2; 9 bases are shared with TRBD1. The CDR3 DNA follows: TGTGCCAGCAGCTTAATTCCGACAGGGGGCTATGGCTACACCTTC. Residues: CASSLIPTGGYGYTF. The whole variable domain, filled in from reference TRBV7-9 and TRBJ1-2, reads DTGVSQNPRHKITKRGQNVTFRCDPISEHNRLYWYRQTLGQGPEFLTYFQNEAQLEKSRLLSDRFSAERPKGSFSTLEIQRTEQGDSAMYLCASSLIPTGGYGYTFGSGTRLTVV.